This T cell receptor beta chain was observed in a study of CD4 and CD8 cells across lung adenocarcinoma regions. Localized lung adenocarcinoma, a non-small cell lung cancer, affected the donors. The germline V gene has CDR1 SGHTA and CDR2 FQGNSA. CDR3 size: 13 residues. TCRdb processed the PCR reads anew with MiXCR; each CDR3 protein has one entry. The sample consists of 5,500 to 7,500 distinct CDR3 sequences, under 55% of them appearing once. This clonotype came up once. A read error may account for a junction end that differs from germline. The chain joins TRBV7-2 to TRBJ2-7, with D uncertain. The sample taken for sequencing was CD8+ T cells from the center of a lung tumor. This receptor was obtained from a female donor with lung adenocarcinoma. The CD4 and CD8 labels of this study may be unreliable. DNA of the CDR3: TGTGCCAGCAGCTTAAAGTGCTCCTACGACCAGACCTTC. Its translation is CASSLKCSYDQTF.